This is a list of T cell receptor beta chains from one sample in a study of T-cell reconstitution after alpha-beta-depleted transplantation in children. TCRdb fed the PCR reads into MiXCR, producing one record per CDR3 protein. Of 380,000 or so distinct CDR3 sequences listed, approximately 12% are singletons. The specimen comprised PBMCs, sampled from the stem cell graft. The receptors derive from a human donor who donated a stem cell graft to a child with Fanconi anemia. The CDR3 runs from the conserved cysteine through the conserved F or W. The D gene is left open where the match is weak. Size values are once, few and many counts, or a class for expanded clones, and some rows have none.

>.|TRBV4-3|TRBJ1-4|.|14
TGCGCCAGCAGCCAAGACTCGGAGGGTGAAAAACTGTTTTTT
CASSQDSEGEKLFF
>.|TRBV20-1|TRBJ1-1|many|13
TGCAGTGCTTTCAGTCCGGGACGCGCTGAAGCTTTCTTT
CSAFSPGRAEAFF
>TRBD2|TRBV20-1|TRBJ2-1|many|11
TGCAGTGCTAGAGACGGGAGGGGTGAGTTCTTC
CSARDGRGEFF
>TRBD1|TRBV10-2|TRBJ1-1|.|16
TGCGCCAGCATACGGGACAGGGGGCTAGGAGACACTGAAGCTTTCTTT
CASIRDRGLGDTEAFF
>TRBD2|TRBV20-1|TRBJ2-5|few|14
TGCAGTGCCCCGCCGACAGCGGGGGCCGAGACCCAGTACTTC
CSAPPTAGAETQYF
>TRBD1|TRBV20-1|TRBJ1-1|few|14
TGCAGTGCTAGAGATATCGGACAGGCGGTCGAAGCTTTCTTT
CSARDIGQAVEAFF
>.|TRBV29-1|TRBJ1-1|many|12
TGCAGCGTTGAAGATCTTACGGGGTCCGCTTTCTTT
CSVEDLTGSAFF
>.|TRBV6-5|TRBJ1-4|.|17
TGTGCCAGCAGTTACTCGGGGGGTGGCCTTCAGGCTGAAAAACTGTTTTTT
CASSYSGGGLQAEKLFF
>.|TRBV3-1|TRBJ2-2|.|14
TGTGCCAGCAGCCAGAAAGTAAACACCGGGGAGCTGTTTTTT
CASSQKVNTGELFF
>.|TRBV6-2/TRBV6-3|TRBJ2-7|.|14
TGTGCCATCACTCGCGCAGGGATCTCCTACGAGCAGTACTTC
CAITRAGISYEQYF
>.|TRBV6-5|TRBJ1-2|.|14
TGTGCCAGCAGTCCCCACAGGGAAGGGAATGGCTACACCTTC
CASSPHREGNGYTF
>TRBD1|TRBV6-2/TRBV6-3|TRBJ2-7|.|15
TGTGCCAGCAGAACGTTGACAGGGGCGTCCTACGAGCAGTACTTC
CASRTLTGASYEQYF
>.|TRBV6-1|TRBJ1-6|.|17
TGTGCCAGCAGTCGGACCTCATCCAGCTCCTATAATTCACCCCTCCACTTT
CASSRTSSSSYNSPLHF
>.|TRBV20-1|TRBJ1-6|many|15
TGCAGTGCCAGAAGTTCGTCCGGAGGAAATTCACCCCTCCACTTT
CSARSSSGGNSPLHF
>.|TRBV5-8|TRBJ2-1|many|11
TGTGCCAGCAGCTTGGGAGGTGAGCAGTTCTTC
CASSLGGEQFF
>.|TRBV7-8|TRBJ1-2|few|13
TGTGCCAGCAGCCTCTCTTGGGGATCTGGCTACACCTTC
CASSLSWGSGYTF
>.|TRBV7-9|TRBJ1-1|few|17
TGTGCCAGCAGCTTAAGGCCGCGGCAAGGGGTTAACACTGAAGCTTTCTTT
CASSLRPRQGVNTEAFF
>.|TRBV5-1|TRBJ2-7|.|14
TGCGCCAGCAGCTTGGGGGACTCCCGGCGCGAGCAGTACTTC
CASSLGDSRREQYF
>TRBD1|TRBV5-1|TRBJ2-7|.|16
TGCGCCAGCAGCTTCAAAGACAGGGTATCCTCCTACGAGCAGTACTTC
CASSFKDRVSSYEQYF
>TRBD1|TRBV5-1|TRBJ1-4|many|14
TGCGCCAGCAGCCCCGGGACAGGGGATGAAAAACTGTTTTTT
CASSPGTGDEKLFF
>TRBD2|TRBV5-1|TRBJ2-3|few|17
TGCGCCAGCAGCCGAGGACTAGCGGGGGGCGGAGAAGATACGCAGTATTTT
CASSRGLAGGGEDTQYF
>.|TRBV5-1|TRBJ2-3|once|13
TGCGCCAGCAGCTCCGGGGGATTAAATACGCAGTATTTT
CASSSGGLNTQYF
>.|TRBV12-3/TRBV12-4|TRBJ1-5|many|13
TGTGCCAGCAACCGGGCGGGCGGACAGCCCCAGCATTTT
CASNRAGGQPQHF
>.|TRBV11-1|TRBJ2-3|.|18
TGTGCCAGCAGCTTTCCCCTTTCTCCTGGGGGGCTCACAGATACGCAGTATTTT
CASSFPLSPGGLTDTQYF
>.|TRBV4-3|TRBJ1-1|few|14
TGCGCCACCGCGAGTACAGGGAGTGACACTGAAGCTTTCTTT
CATASTGSDTEAFF
>.|TRBV20-1|TRBJ2-3|few|16
TGCAGTGCTAGTTGGCTTGGGGAAGTGGGCACAGATACGCAGTATTTT
CSASWLGEVGTDTQYF
>.|TRBV7-2|TRBJ2-1|.|13
TGTGCCAGCAGCGCGGCCCCCAGGGTAGCGCAGTTCTTC
CASSAAPRVAQFF
>.|TRBV20-1|TRBJ1-1|many|11
TGCAGTGCTGGCAGGGCTACTGAAGCTTTCTTT
CSAGRATEAFF
>.|TRBV20-1|TRBJ1-6|few|13
TGCAGTGCTAGAGACATAGATAATTCACCCCTCCACTTT
CSARDIDNSPLHF
>.|TRBV5-1|TRBJ2-5|many|13
TGTGCCAGTAGTTTTGGCACCCAAGAGACCCAGTACTTC
CASSFGTQETQYF
>.|TRBV7-6|TRBJ2-3|.|14
TGTGCCAGCAGCGCCCGTCAGGGAACAGATACGCAGTATTTT
CASSARQGTDTQYF
>.|TRBV5-1|TRBJ1-1|many|15
TGCGCCAGCAGCTTTCAGTCCAGTGGTGGGACTGAAGCTTTCTTT
CASSFQSSGGTEAFF
>.|TRBV7-2|TRBJ1-2|few|11
TGTGCCAGCAAGGGCAACTATGGCTACACCTTC
CASKGNYGYTF
>TRBD2|TRBV12-3/TRBV12-4|TRBJ2-5|.|14
TGTGCCAGCCATTTTAGCGGGAGGGAAGAGACCCAGTACTTC
CASHFSGREETQYF
>.|TRBV27|TRBJ2-7|many|14
TGTGCCAGCAGTTTTAGGGCACCGAACTACGAGCAGTACTTC
CASSFRAPNYEQYF
>TRBD1|TRBV12-3/TRBV12-4|TRBJ2-3|many|16
TGTGCCAGCAGTGGCGGGACAGGGGACTCCACAGATACGCAGTATTTT
CASSGGTGDSTDTQYF
>.|TRBV6-1|TRBJ2-6|few|16
TGTGCCAGCAGGGCCGACAGCTACTCTGGGGCCAACGTCCTGACTTTC
CASRADSYSGANVLTF
>.|TRBV10-3|TRBJ2-1|many|12
TGCGGGGTGGCAGGGACCTACAATGAGCAGTTCTTC
CGVAGTYNEQFF
>.|TRBV6-5|TRBJ2-1|few|15
TGTGCCAGCAGTTACCAGGCTAACTCCTACAATGAGCAGTTCTTC
CASSYQANSYNEQFF
>TRBD1|TRBV29-1|TRBJ1-2|many|15
TGCAGCGCCAAGGAACAGGGGCTGCAGGTGGGCGGCTACACCTTC
CSAKEQGLQVGGYTF
>.|TRBV30|TRBJ2-3|few|12
TGTGCCTGGAGTGCTAACACAGATACGCAGTATTTT
CAWSANTDTQYF
>.|TRBV30|TRBJ2-1|.|18
TGTGCCTGGAGCGCAGGGGCAGCTAGCGTAAGCTCCTACAATGAGCAGTTCTTC
CAWSAGAASVSSYNEQFF
>TRBD2|TRBV10-3|TRBJ2-1|.|18
TGTGCCATCAGGGAAACGGGGGGGAGCTCCAGCTCCTACAATGAGCAGTTCTTC
CAIRETGGSSSSYNEQFF
>TRBD1|TRBV5-5|TRBJ2-1|.|14
TGTGCCAGCAGCAGGCGGGGACAGGACAATGAGCAGTTCTTC
CASSRRGQDNEQFF
>TRBD2|TRBV7-3|TRBJ2-1|.|16
TGTGCCAGCAGCTCGCTAGCGGGGGCTTATTACAATGAGCAGTTCTTC
CASSSLAGAYYNEQFF
>.|TRBV18|TRBJ2-1|.|14
TGTGCCAGCTCACCAGGGGGAACAATTAATGAGCAGTTCTTC
CASSPGGTINEQFF
>TRBD1|TRBV7-6|TRBJ1-2|.|15
TGTGCCAGCAGCCCACAGACAGGGACAAACTATGGCTACACCTTC
CASSPQTGTNYGYTF